This TCR beta chain was obtained from a study of blood T cells in healthy people across ages (dated by TCRdb to 2015 to 2017). In terms of the full investigation: In model experiments, roughly one uniquely barcoded TCR beta cDNA molecule per two T cells was captured by template switching. The donors were divided into four age groups: young (average around 16 years), middle-aged (around 41), aged (about 56) and long-lived (roughly 82). Using the same blood draw, the study looked at two additional independent replicas of 1 million unique cDNA reads for two donors, one aged 18 to 29 and the other aged 80 or older. To avoid experimental bias, donors of different ages were spread randomly across the sequencing lanes. To track age-related changes in TCR beta repertoire diversity, the study relied on deep sequencing normalized with unique cDNA molecular identifiers.

A few counts support this clonotype. The antigen this receptor binds is unknown. Base quality data are lacking; no much larger clone is found one base away. The paper's findings and limits, for the study overall: Since profiling was done on bulk unsorted PBMCs, naive and antigen-experienced compartments could not be conclusively compared. Estimates of total diversity from one million sequenced T cells were regarded as lower bounds and underestimates. Donor CMV infection status was unknown, potentially confounding age-related changes in expanded clonotypes. The percentage of naive T cells measured by flow cytometry correlated strongly with observed TCR beta diversity. Compared with the aged group, more naive CD4+ T cells, fewer expanded clones and increased TCR diversity were shown by the long-lived group, suggesting age selection. As age increased, observed TCR beta diversity per million T cells dropped in a roughly linear way, and a significant reduction was already evident by age 40.

Library generation was performed with 5' RACE. Sequencing used an Illumina HiSeq 2500. A second PCR of about 7 to 12 cycles was run with a J-beta primer mix and a sample-barcoded 5' primer. A unique molecular identifier was introduced onto each TCR beta cDNA molecule by a template-switch 5' adaptor carrying 12 random nucleotides. At least 3 million CDR3-containing paired-end reads were obtained from each sample. First-strand cDNA synthesis was performed from all RNA using the Mint cDNA synthesis kit, with priming by a TRBC-specific oligonucleotide. All cDNA was treated with uracil-DNA glycosylase and then went through a first 18-cycle PCR with the universal primers M1SS and BC2_uni_R. As for the original processing: For normalization, 1 million high-quality reads, each with a distinct molecular identifier, were randomly selected from each sample. Reads with shared molecular identifiers were discarded instead of being binned into consensus sequences. CDR3 identification, clonotype clustering and error correction used MiTCR with a Q25 quality threshold and the strictest error-elimination algorithm. A nonparametric unseen species model using Euler transformation provided a lower-bound estimate of total TCR beta diversity. TCRdb ran its own pipeline on the public reads, namely fastp trimming at Q25 and MiXCR clone calling, and kept in-frame beta chains. Each CDR3 protein gets just one entry, which takes the most common genes and DNA from the rows behind it. In this record, the V and J calls reflect TCRdb's handling and not the investigators' own analysis. The sample table contains 550,000 to 700,000 distinct CDR3 sequences; only one count was recorded for roughly 28% of them. 18% of the sample goes to the ten largest clones.

Donors were 30 to 45 systemically healthy Caucasian individuals from Russia aged roughly 6 to 95 years. Roughly 9.5 milliliters of peripheral blood were drawn from each donor into EDTA-treated Vacutainer tubes. Ficoll-Paque density-gradient centrifugation was used to isolate PBMCs, with at least 7 million per sample. Total RNA was extracted from PBMCs with Trizol reagent, with at least 6 micrograms obtained per sample. The percentages of naive CD45RAhigh/CD27high T cells were determined by flow cytometry on a PBMC aliquot from every donor. Germline trimming: 6 bases from V, 6 bases from J; junction bases outside gene matches: 10. Sequences DFQATT (CDR1) and SNEGSKA (CDR2) are obtained from the germline V gene (reference sequence). From the cysteine through the phenylalanine, the CDR3 covers 14 amino acids. Only the CDR3 region is kept as DNA, spanning 42 bases read in frame from base 1.

Sequencing used blood. The V and J genes are TRBV20-1 and TRBJ2-3; 9 junctional bases match TRBD2. This receptor was taken from a woman aged 70-85 years in good health. For the CDR3, the sequence is CSALLAGHRDTQYF. The nucleotide sequence reads as follows: TGCAGTGCCCTACTAGCGGGCCACAGGGATACGCAGTATTTT.